This is a list of T cell receptor beta chains from one sample in a study of T cells after yellow fever vaccination. TCRdb re-called the 5' RACE reads through MiXCR, storing one row per CDR3 protein. Of 300,000 to 350,000 distinct CDR3 sequences in the sample, around 4.5% were seen once. The sample here was PBMCs, taken 15 days after the yellow fever booster vaccination. The receptors derive from a man younger than 35 who received the YFV17D yellow fever vaccine. The CDR3 runs from the conserved cysteine through the conserved F or W. Each record gives: D gene, J gene, clone size, V gene, CDR3 protein, CDR3 DNA. The D gene is left open where the match is weak. Size is stated for part of the rows, as once, few or many counts, or as a class when the clone is expanded.

D: TRBD2; J: TRBJ2-5; size: many; V: TRBV10-3; CDR3: CAISDQRGGPETQYF; DNA: TGTGCCATCAGTGACCAGCGGGGGGGCCCAGAGACCCAGTACTTC
D: .; J: TRBJ2-7; size: .; V: TRBV19; CDR3: CASSTTGRNEQYF; DNA: TGTGCCAGTAGCACAACCGGACGGAACGAGCAGTACTTC
D: .; J: TRBJ2-3; size: many; V: TRBV20-1; CDR3: CSGTGFSGGTDTQYF; DNA: TGCAGTGGGACAGGGTTTAGCGGGGGCACAGATACGCAGTATTTT
D: .; J: TRBJ2-7; size: few; V: TRBV30; CDR3: CAGRQRSSYEQYF; DNA: TGTGCCGGTAGACAGCGAAGCTCCTACGAGCAGTACTTC
D: .; J: TRBJ2-7; size: many; V: TRBV18; CDR3: CASSPPGGTYEQYF; DNA: TGTGCCAGCTCACCACCGGGGGGTACCTACGAGCAGTACTTC
D: TRBD1; J: TRBJ2-3; size: few; V: TRBV6-5; CDR3: CASSRTGGVDTQYF; DNA: TGTGCCAGCAGTCGCACAGGGGGCGTCGATACGCAGTATTTT
D: .; J: TRBJ2-5; size: .; V: TRBV3-1; CDR3: CASSQDQGSETQYF; DNA: TGTGCCAGCAGCCAAGATCAAGGGTCCGAGACCCAGTACTTC
D: .; J: TRBJ2-2; size: many; V: TRBV5-1; CDR3: CASSLESQGTGELFF; DNA: TGCGCCAGCAGCTTGGAGTCTCAGGGCACCGGGGAGCTGTTTTTT
D: .; J: TRBJ2-6; size: many; V: TRBV20-1; CDR3: CSAIRTEGANVLTF; DNA: TGCAGTGCCATCCGGACAGAGGGGGCCAACGTCCTGACTTTC
D: TRBD2; J: TRBJ2-1; size: .; V: TRBV5-1; CDR3: CASSLGTSWSYNEQFF; DNA: TGCGCCAGCAGCTTGGGGACTAGCTGGTCCTACAATGAGCAGTTCTTC
D: .; J: TRBJ1-5; size: many; V: TRBV10-3; CDR3: CAIRAGVNQPQHF; DNA: TGTGCCATCAGGGCAGGGGTGAATCAGCCCCAGCATTTT
D: .; J: TRBJ2-1; size: many; V: TRBV20-1; CDR3: CSARDLGVYNEQFF; DNA: TGCAGTGCTAGAGATCTGGGGGTCTACAATGAGCAGTTCTTC
D: TRBD2; J: TRBJ2-1; size: .; V: TRBV5-1; CDR3: CASSSGTRPHEQFF; DNA: TGCGCCAGCAGCAGCGGGACTCGCCCCCATGAGCAGTTCTTC
D: .; J: TRBJ2-3; size: .; V: TRBV7-9; CDR3: CASSARDFTDTQYF; DNA: TGTGCCAGCAGCGCCAGGGATTTCACAGATACGCAGTATTTT
D: .; J: TRBJ2-7; size: many; V: TRBV6-5; CDR3: CASTPRGGDEQYF; DNA: TGTGCCAGCACCCCGAGGGGTGGCGACGAGCAGTACTTC
D: TRBD1; J: TRBJ2-7; size: many; V: TRBV9; CDR3: CASSVAPGQDIYEQYF; DNA: TGTGCCAGCAGCGTAGCCCCGGGACAGGACATCTACGAGCAGTACTTC
D: .; J: TRBJ2-6; size: .; V: TRBV19; CDR3: CASSIEGRVDSGANVLTF; DNA: TGTGCCAGTAGTATAGAAGGCAGGGTCGACTCTGGGGCCAACGTCCTGACTTTC
D: .; J: TRBJ2-5; size: many; V: TRBV7-6; CDR3: CASSPRGRPQETQYF; DNA: TGTGCCAGCAGCCCCCGGGGCAGGCCTCAAGAGACCCAGTACTTC
D: .; J: TRBJ2-1; size: few; V: TRBV7-2; CDR3: CASSLPGVGEQFF; DNA: TGTGCCAGCAGCTTGCCAGGGGTTGGGGAGCAGTTCTTC
D: TRBD2; J: TRBJ2-3; size: many; V: TRBV4-3; CDR3: CASSRRGSGGAEEDTQYF; DNA: TGCGCCAGCAGCCGCAGGGGTAGCGGGGGGGCCGAAGAAGATACGCAGTATTTT
D: TRBD1; J: TRBJ1-2; size: many; V: TRBV5-1; CDR3: CASSLQGGRDYGYTF; DNA: TGCGCCAGCAGCTTGCAGGGGGGACGGGACTATGGCTACACCTTC
D: .; J: TRBJ2-1; size: .; V: TRBV12-3/TRBV12-4; CDR3: CASKILGDGDEQFF; DNA: TGTGCCAGCAAGATCCTAGGGGATGGCGATGAGCAGTTCTTC
D: .; J: TRBJ2-3; size: few; V: TRBV7-2; CDR3: CASSAGSSIPGTQYF; DNA: TGTGCCAGCAGCGCGGGATCTTCAATCCCCGGTACGCAGTATTTT
D: .; J: TRBJ2-4; size: many; V: TRBV12-3/TRBV12-4; CDR3: CASSFVLDFCLAKNIQYF; DNA: TGTGCCAGCAGTTTTGTTCTAGACTTTTGCCTCGCCAAAAACATTCAGTACTTC
D: .; J: TRBJ1-2; size: many; V: TRBV27; CDR3: CASSMNFMGGYTF; DNA: TGTGCCAGCAGTATGAACTTTATGGGTGGCTACACCTTC
D: .; J: TRBJ1-4; size: many; V: TRBV18; CDR3: CASSQGWNEKLFF; DNA: TGTGCCAGCTCACAGGGATGGAATGAAAAACTGTTTTTT
D: .; J: TRBJ1-3; size: few; V: TRBV20-1; CDR3: CSASRTAGNTIYF; DNA: TGCAGTGCTAGTAGGACGGCTGGAAACACCATATATTTT
D: .; J: TRBJ1-3; size: many; V: TRBV7-2; CDR3: CASSLVTTGNTIYF; DNA: TGTGCCAGCAGCTTAGTGACAACTGGAAACACCATATATTTT
D: .; J: TRBJ2-3; size: many; V: TRBV10-3; CDR3: CAISAGFGTDTQYF; DNA: TGTGCCATCAGTGCCGGGTTTGGGACAGATACGCAGTATTTT
D: TRBD1; J: TRBJ2-2; size: many; V: TRBV4-2; CDR3: CASSLRDRGRDTGELFF; DNA: TGTGCCAGCAGCCTACGGGACAGGGGGCGGGACACCGGGGAGCTGTTTTTT
D: .; J: TRBJ1-6; size: few; V: TRBV5-1; CDR3: CASSLILGNSPLHF; DNA: TGCGCCAGCAGCTTGATATTAGGGAATTCACCCCTCCACTTT
D: TRBD1; J: TRBJ2-7; size: many; V: TRBV5-1; CDR3: CASSPFGQGFSYEQYF; DNA: TGCGCCAGCAGCCCCTTCGGACAGGGGTTCTCCTACGAGCAGTACTTC
D: .; J: TRBJ2-3; size: few; V: TRBV7-2; CDR3: CASSSGAGTQYF; DNA: TGTGCCAGCAGCTCAGGGGCCGGTACGCAGTATTTT
D: .; J: TRBJ2-5; size: few; V: TRBV30; CDR3: CACLTAYQETQYF; DNA: TGTGCCTGTTTAACGGCTTACCAAGAGACCCAGTACTTC
D: TRBD1; J: TRBJ1-6; size: .; V: TRBV4-2; CDR3: CASSVRDRGKDSPLHF; DNA: TGTGCCAGCAGCGTCCGGGACAGGGGGAAGGATTCACCCCTCCACTTT
D: TRBD1; J: TRBJ1-4; size: few; V: TRBV5-1; CDR3: CASSLAGTGEKLFF; DNA: TGCGCCAGCAGCTTGGCCGGGACAGGGGAAAAACTGTTTTTT
D: .; J: TRBJ2-5; size: many; V: TRBV5-1; CDR3: CASRAANIGDPETQYF; DNA: TGCGCCAGCAGGGCCGCCAATATCGGGGACCCGGAGACCCAGTACTTC
D: .; J: TRBJ2-3; size: .; V: TRBV18; CDR3: CASSPDISTDTQYF; DNA: TGTGCCAGCTCACCGGACATTAGCACAGATACGCAGTATTTT
D: TRBD1; J: TRBJ2-7; size: many; V: TRBV6-5; CDR3: CASSYGGTGVSYEQYF; DNA: TGTGCCAGCAGTTACGGCGGGACAGGAGTCTCCTACGAGCAGTACTTC
D: .; J: TRBJ1-3; size: many; V: TRBV7-6; CDR3: CASSFGLGYSGNTIYF; DNA: TGTGCCAGCAGCTTCGGGCTGGGGTACTCTGGAAACACCATATATTTT
D: TRBD2; J: TRBJ2-5; size: .; V: TRBV10-3; CDR3: CAISGGPRGQETQYF; DNA: TGTGCCATCAGTGGCGGTCCGCGGGGGCAAGAGACCCAGTACTTC
D: TRBD1; J: TRBJ1-1; size: many; V: TRBV9; CDR3: CASSVEGAGTEAFF; DNA: TGTGCCAGCAGCGTTGAGGGGGCTGGCACTGAAGCTTTCTTT
D: .; J: TRBJ1-2; size: .; V: TRBV7-8; CDR3: CASSLLSGHAGYTF; DNA: TGTGCCAGCAGCTTACTGTCCGGACATGCTGGCTACACCTTC
D: .; J: TRBJ2-7; size: few; V: TRBV7-2; CDR3: CASSLVGPNSYEQYF; DNA: TGTGCCAGCAGCTTAGTGGGTCCTAACTCCTACGAGCAGTACTTC
D: .; J: TRBJ1-5; size: many; V: TRBV20-1; CDR3: CSSSEGGYSNQPQHF; DNA: TGCAGTTCCTCGGAGGGGGGTTATAGCAATCAGCCCCAGCATTTT
D: .; J: TRBJ1-1; size: few; V: TRBV11-1; CDR3: CASSLGRWGTEAFF; DNA: TGTGCCAGCAGCTTAGGTAGATGGGGGACTGAAGCTTTCTTT